These T cell receptor beta chains were read from a single sample in a study of shared clonotypes between healthy human individuals. Method: immunoSEQ multiplex PCR; TCRdb's copy keeps in-frame clones and lacks some. The data contain about 380,000 clones, about 96% of them seen just once; the ten biggest clones take up 0.32%. Sample: memory CD8+ T cells sorted from blood. These receptors were collected from a young man in good health. Each CDR3 is given with its conserved first and last residue. D genes are given only for firm matches. Clone size is shown for a subset of rows, as once, few, many or a class of expanded clone.

>TRBV9|NA|19|NA|TRBJ2-1
CASRRASSRRKYPLQWQFF
TGTGCCAGCAGACGCGCGAGCAGCAGACGTAAGTACCCTCTACAATGGCAGTTCTTC
>TRBV20-1|NA|11|NA|TRBJ2-1
CSASGRNEQFF
TGCAGTGCTAGCGGTAGAAATGAGCAGTTCTTC
>TRBV19|NA|14|TRBD2|TRBJ2-5
CASSQSGGAVTQYF
TGTGCCAGTAGTCAGAGCGGGGGCGCGGTGACCCAGTACTTC
>TRBV11-2|NA|15|NA|TRBJ1-2
CASSLDLGVPYGYTF
TGTGCCAGCAGCTTAGATCTTGGGGTTCCCTATGGCTACACCTTC
>TRBV19|NA|13|NA|TRBJ1-1
CASKKGGPGEAFF
TGTGCCAGTAAGAAGGGAGGGCCTGGGGAAGCTTTCTTT
>TRBV2|NA|13|NA|TRBJ2-3
CASGLPGADTQYF
TGTGCCAGCGGACTTCCAGGGGCAGATACGCAGTATTTT
>TRBV9|NA|14|NA|TRBJ1-2
CASSVLTGNYGYTF
TGTGCCAGCAGCGTATTAACAGGAAACTATGGCTACACCTTC
>TRBV7-8|once|14|TRBD1|TRBJ1-1
CASSLGTGNTEAFF
TGTGCCAGCAGCTTAGGGACAGGGAACACTGAAGCTTTCTTT
>TRBV18|NA|15|TRBD1|TRBJ1-1
CASSPGQGLKTEAFF
TGTGCCAGCTCACCGGGACAGGGGCTGAAGACTGAAGCTTTCTTT
>TRBV28|NA|16|NA|TRBJ2-7
CASSLYGIRGSYEQYF
TGTGCCAGCAGTTTATACGGGATAAGAGGCTCCTACGAGCAGTACTTC
>TRBV7-9|few|14|NA|TRBJ1-1
CASSLGQMNTEAFF
TGTGCCAGCAGCTTAGGCCAGATGAACACTGAAGCTTTCTTT
>TRBV6-5|NA|15|NA|TRBJ2-7
CASSYSPTETYEQYF
TGTGCCAGCAGTTACTCACCGACCGAAACCTACGAGCAGTACTTC
>TRBV7-8|NA|16|TRBD2|TRBJ2-3
CASSSRWGGITDTQYF
TGTGCCAGCAGCTCCAGATGGGGGGGGATCACAGATACGCAGTATTTT
>TRBV2|NA|14|TRBD2|TRBJ2-7
CASSGAGAPGEQYF
TGTGCCAGCAGTGGGGCGGGAGCCCCAGGCGAGCAGTACTTC
>TRBV28|NA|14|NA|TRBJ1-2
CASTPIGGNYGYTF
TGTGCCAGCACCCCCATAGGGGGTAACTATGGCTACACCTTC
>TRBV5-1|NA|13|TRBD1|TRBJ2-3
CASRMTGTDTQYF
TGCGCCAGCAGGATGACAGGGACAGATACGCAGTATTTT
>TRBV7-9|once|16|NA|TRBJ2-1
CASSFWRDRTYNEQFF
TGTGCCAGCAGCTTTTGGCGGGACAGAACCTACAATGAGCAGTTCTTC
>TRBV6-5|NA|15|TRBD2|TRBJ2-3
CASSKLAGSTDTQYF
TGTGCCAGCAGTAAATTAGCGGGCAGCACAGATACGCAGTATTTT
>TRBV7-9|NA|14|NA|TRBJ2-7
CASSLGASPYEQYF
TGTGCCAGCAGCTTAGGCGCCAGCCCTTACGAGCAGTACTTC
>TRBV19|few|14|TRBD1|TRBJ1-5
CASSMTGSHQPQHF
TGTGCCAGTAGTATGACAGGGAGCCATCAGCCCCAGCATTTT
>TRBV27|once|14|NA|TRBJ2-3
CASSSSDATDTQYF
TGTGCCAGCAGTTCATCGGACGCCACAGATACGCAGTATTTT
>TRBV7-6|NA|16|NA|TRBJ2-3
CASSLLVSLPTDTQYF
TGTGCCAGCAGCTTGCTGGTCTCCTTACCCACAGATACGCAGTATTTT
>TRBV18|NA|14|NA|TRBJ2-7
CASSQGLPSYEQYF
TGTGCCAGCTCACAGGGACTTCCTTCCTACGAGCAGTACTTC
>TRBV2|NA|14|TRBD1|TRBJ1-2
CASRWTGGNYGYTF
TGTGCCAGCAGGTGGACAGGGGGCAACTATGGCTACACCTTC
>TRBV5-1|NA|14|NA|TRBJ2-1
CASSFLDGLNEQFF
TGCGCCAGCAGCTTCCTGGACGGACTAAATGAGCAGTTCTTC
>TRBV6-5|NA|16|NA|TRBJ2-7
CASSYSASGTQAEQYF
TGTGCCAGCAGTTACAGTGCGTCAGGGACCCAAGCCGAGCAGTACTTC
>TRBV19|NA|13|NA|TRBJ1-4
CASSRAGNEKLFF
TGTGCCAGTAGTCGGGCAGGAAATGAAAAACTGTTTTTT
>TRBV27|NA|11|NA|TRBJ2-1
CASSSERSQFF
TGTGCCAGCAGTTCCGAGCGGTCGCAATTCTTC
>TRBV5-6|NA|14|NA|TRBJ1-1
CASSDTGEWAEAFF
TGTGCCAGCAGCGATACAGGTGAGTGGGCTGAAGCTTTCTTT
>TRBV7-9|NA|11|NA|TRBJ2-5
CASSLQETQYF
TGTGCCAGCAGCTTACAGGAGACCCAGTACTTC
>TRBV19|NA|14|NA|TRBJ2-5
CASSIFPGTETQYF
TGTGCCAGTAGTATTTTTCCGGGAACTGAGACCCAGTACTTC